A selection of T cell receptor beta chains follows, all from one sample in a study of shared clonotypes between healthy human individuals. Assay: immunoSEQ multiplex PCR; the TCRdb copy retains only in-frame clones and omits some. The sample yields over a million clones, around 97% seen once. What was sequenced was naive CD4+ T cells sorted from blood. The receptors were gathered from a man under 40 in good health. Both conserved end residues are part of each CDR3. A D gene is named only where the DNA matches it firmly. The size of a clone is reported for some rows only, either as once, few or many, or as a class for expanded clones.

clone size | J gene | V gene | D gene | CDR3 DNA | CDR3 protein
- | TRBJ2-3 | TRBV28 | - | TGTGCCAGCAGTTTTGCCCAGACCACAGATACGCAGTATTTT | CASSFAQTTDTQYF
- | TRBJ2-3 | TRBV5-8 | TRBD2 | TGTGCCAGCAGCGAATTAGCGGGAGCGGCCACAGATACGCAGTATTTT | CASSELAGAATDTQYF
- | TRBJ1-1 | TRBV5-1 | TRBD1 | TGCGCCAGCAGCGTAAGTGCGGGACAGCACACTGAAGCTTTCTTT | CASSVSAGQHTEAFF
- | TRBJ2-6 | TRBV29-1 | TRBD2 | TGCAGCGTTGAGGGCCTAGCGGGAGTTGGGGCCAACGTCCTGACTTTC | CSVEGLAGVGANVLTF
- | TRBJ2-7 | TRBV19 | TRBD2 | TGTGCCAGTAGGCTAGCGGGAGCATTGAACGAGCAGTACTTC | CASRLAGALNEQYF
- | TRBJ2-7 | TRBV27 | TRBD1 | TGTGCCAGCAGTTTACTGGGACAGGGTAACCACGAGCAGTACTTC | CASSLLGQGNHEQYF
- | TRBJ1-2 | TRBV6-1 | - | TGTGCCAGCAGCGAGACAGGAGCTAACTATGGCTACACCTTC | CASSETGANYGYTF
- | TRBJ2-6 | TRBV18 | - | TGTGCCAGCTCCTTCGGACTGTCTGGGGCCAACGTCCTGACTTTC | CASSFGLSGANVLTF
- | TRBJ1-1 | TRBV29-1 | TRBD1 | TGCAGCGTAGCCGGGACAGGGAGATCTGAAGCTTTCTTT | CSVAGTGRSEAFF
- | TRBJ1-1 | TRBV25-1 | - | TGTGCCAGCAGTGAATATGGGGGTGACCTGAACACTGAAGCTTTCTTT | CASSEYGGDLNTEAFF
- | TRBJ2-3 | TRBV7-3 | - | TGTGCCAGCAGCCCCTCAGGGACTACCAGGGGCCCAGATACGCAGTATTTT | CASSPSGTTRGPDTQYF
- | TRBJ2-7 | TRBV7-9 | - | TGTGCCAGCAGTAAATCTTTAAGAGGGGGAAAGCCCTACGAGCAGTACTTC | CASSKSLRGGKPYEQYF
- | TRBJ1-4 | TRBV28 | - | TGTGCCAGCAGTCTCACGTACAGGGAAAGAGAGTTTTTT | CASSLTYREREFF
- | TRBJ2-7 | TRBV27 | - | TGTGCCAGCAGTTTATGGCGGACGGGGGTCTACGAGCAGTACTTC | CASSLWRTGVYEQYF
- | TRBJ1-2 | TRBV5-6 | - | TGTGCCAGCGGTGTCGCGCCCCAGGGGATCTATGGCTACACCTTC | CASGVAPQGIYGYTF
- | TRBJ2-5 | TRBV5-6 | - | TGTGCCAGCAGCTCTGTAAAAGAGACCCAGTACTTC | CASSSVKETQYF
- | TRBJ2-5 | TRBV6-5 | - | TGTGCCAGCAGTTACTCGTTGAACGCAGAGACCCAGTACTTC | CASSYSLNAETQYF
- | TRBJ2-1 | TRBV11-1 | TRBD1 | TGTGCCAGCAGCTCACCGGACAGGGGGCGCAATGAGCAGTTCTTC | CASSSPDRGRNEQFF
- | TRBJ2-1 | TRBV15 | - | TGTGCCACCAGGCCGGAAAATTACAGGCAGGAGGGCCAGGTAAAGCAGTTCTTC | CATRPENYRQEGQVKQFF
- | TRBJ2-7 | TRBV29-1 | TRBD2 | TGCAGCGTGGCCGGGACTACCTACGAGCAGTACTTC | CSVAGTTYEQYF
- | TRBJ2-1 | TRBV5-1 | TRBD2 | TGCGCCAGCAGCCCAAGGGGGACTAGCGGGAGGAATGAGCAGTTCTTC | CASSPRGTSGRNEQFF
- | TRBJ2-2 | TRBV7-7 | TRBD2 | TGTGCCAGCAGCCAAGGGCTAGCGGGAGGCACCGGGGAGCTGTTTTTT | CASSQGLAGGTGELFF
- | TRBJ1-4 | TRBV5-1 | TRBD1 | TGCGCCAGCAGCTCTCGACAGGGAACAACTAATGAAAAACTGTTTTTT | CASSSRQGTTNEKLFF
- | TRBJ2-7 | TRBV18 | TRBD2 | TGTGCCAGCTCACCACTCGGACTAGCGGGAAGTTACGAGCAGTACTTC | CASSPLGLAGSYEQYF
- | TRBJ2-7 | TRBV19 | TRBD1 | TGTGCCAGTAGTCCGGGACAGGGAAAATCGGACTTC | CASSPGQGKSDF
once | TRBJ2-4 | TRBV4-1 | TRBD2 | TGCGCCAGCAGCCAAGAGAGCGGGAGGGCCCCCCCTCCCATTCAGTACTTC | CASSQESGRAPPPIQYF
- | TRBJ2-5 | TRBV6-1 | TRBD2 | TGTGCCAGCAGTAAGACTAGCGGTACTAAAGAGACCCAGTACTTC | CASSKTSGTKETQYF
- | TRBJ2-1 | TRBV7-2 | TRBD2 | TGTGCCAGCAGTAACACGGGACTAGCGGGACCCGATGAGCAGTTCTTC | CASSNTGLAGPDEQFF
once | TRBJ2-3 | TRBV5-1 | - | TGCGCCAGCAGCTCACGGCCACAGGGACCAGACACAGATACGCAGTATTTT | CASSSRPQGPDTDTQYF
few | TRBJ2-2 | TRBV19 | - | TGTGCCAGTAGTACACGCCTACAGGGCACCGGGGAGCTGTTTTTT | CASSTRLQGTGELFF
- | TRBJ1-2 | TRBV10-3 | - | TGTGCCATCAGTGCCCCAGGGTCTGTCCTATATGGCTACACCTTC | CAISAPGSVLYGYTF
- | TRBJ2-7 | TRBV5-6 | - | TGTGCCAGCAGTCTGGATGCCGGCAGCATTGGCTTC | CASSLDAGSIGF
- | TRBJ2-5 | TRBV7-9 | - | TGTGCCAGCAGCTTAGTGGCGACAAAGTACCAAGAGACCCAGTACTTC | CASSLVATKYQETQYF
- | TRBJ2-2 | TRBV29-1 | TRBD1 | TGCAGCGTGGAGGGACAGGAGGTCGCCGGGGAGCTGTTTTTT | CSVEGQEVAGELFF
- | TRBJ1-4 | TRBV19 | - | TGTGCCAGTAGTATAGAAACAACTAATGAAAAACTGTTTTTT | CASSIETTNEKLFF
- | TRBJ2-7 | TRBV14 | - | TGTGCCAGCAGCCAAGGACGGTTCCCGAGCCACGAGCAGTACTTC | CASSQGRFPSHEQYF
- | TRBJ2-7 | TRBV14 | - | TGTGCCAGCAGCCAAGGATCCGATCCTAGGGAGCAGTACTTC | CASSQGSDPREQYF
- | TRBJ1-5 | TRBV19 | - | TGTGCCAGTACCCGAGGGGGGGCGCCGATCAATCAGCCCCAGCATTTT | CASTRGGAPINQPQHF
- | TRBJ2-2 | TRBV27 | TRBD1 | TGTGCCAGCAGTTTATTCGGTACAGGGGGTGAATTTAACACCGGGGAGCTGTTTTTT | CASSLFGTGGEFNTGELFF
- | TRBJ1-3 | TRBV10-3 | - | TGTGCCATCAGTGACCGCGGGGGAGGAAACACCATATATTTT | CAISDRGGGNTIYF
- | TRBJ2-7 | TRBV28 | - | TGTGCCAGCAGCTCGACAGCCTACGAGCAGTACTTC | CASSSTAYEQYF
- | TRBJ2-3 | TRBV5-1 | TRBD2 | TGCGCCAGCAGCTTGGTAGGTGGGAGGGCCGTAGATACGCAGTATTTT | CASSLVGGRAVDTQYF
- | TRBJ2-7 | TRBV28 | - | TGTGCCAGCAGTCGGCCGGGAAGCTCCTACGAGCAGTACTTC | CASSRPGSSYEQYF
- | TRBJ2-2 | TRBV2 | - | TGTGCCAGCGGGGGGGCTACCGCGAACACCGGGGAGCTGTTTTTT | CASGGATANTGELFF
- | TRBJ2-2 | TRBV9 | TRBD2 | TGTGCCAGCAGCCCACGGACTAGCGGGAGCCATACCGGGGAGCTGTTTTTT | CASSPRTSGSHTGELFF
- | TRBJ2-7 | TRBV11-3 | - | TGTGCCAGCAGCTTAAACCCCCTTCCTGGGGTCGAGCAGTACTTC | CASSLNPLPGVEQYF
- | TRBJ2-7 | TRBV9 | - | TGTGCCAGCAGCCCCCAAGGGCTAGCAAGTTATTACGAGCAGTACTTC | CASSPQGLASYYEQYF
- | TRBJ2-1 | TRBV11-2 | - | TGTGCCAGCAGCCCGGATTACAATGAGCAGTTCTTC | CASSPDYNEQFF
- | TRBJ1-1 | TRBV7-2 | TRBD1 | TGTGCCAGCAGCCAAGAACAGGGGTTTGAAGCTTTCTTT | CASSQEQGFEAFF
- | TRBJ2-2 | TRBV19 | - | TGTGCCAGTAGTAGTCAGGCACGAAGCACCGGGGAGCTGTTTTTT | CASSSQARSTGELFF
- | TRBJ2-1 | TRBV28 | - | TGTGCCAGCAGCTCAGGAAATGAGCAGTTCTTC | CASSSGNEQFF
- | TRBJ2-7 | TRBV11-2 | - | TGTGCCAGCAGTCCTCAGGGCTACGAGCAGTACTTC | CASSPQGYEQYF
- | TRBJ2-3 | TRBV5-1 | - | TGCGCCAGCAGCACGGACTTGACAGATACGCAGTATTTT | CASSTDLTDTQYF
- | TRBJ2-1 | TRBV5-6 | - | TGTGCCAGCAGCTTGGGTAGGGATTCCTCCTACAATGAGCAGTTCTTC | CASSLGRDSSYNEQFF
- | TRBJ2-7 | TRBV5-3 | - | TGTGCCAGCAGCTGGAATTTGGGGGGTGGCGAGCAGTACTTC | CASSWNLGGGEQYF
- | TRBJ2-1 | TRBV14 | - | TGTGCCAGCAGCCAAGATGTGGGATACAATGAGCAGTTCTTC | CASSQDVGYNEQFF
- | TRBJ1-2 | TRBV5-5 | - | TGTGCCAGCAGCTTGGATCGGGGCAACTATGGCTACACCTTC | CASSLDRGNYGYTF
- | TRBJ2-3 | TRBV11-2 | TRBD1 | TGTGCCAGCAGCACAGGGGTCAGCACAGATACGCAGTATTTT | CASSTGVSTDTQYF
- | TRBJ2-1 | TRBV5-1 | TRBD2 | TGCGCCAGCAGCTACATCTTACTAGCGGAGGTAGACAATGAGCAGTTCTTC | CASSYILLAEVDNEQFF
- | TRBJ2-3 | TRBV15 | - | TGTGCCACCAGCAGAGGCCGAGGACCGACAGATACGCAGTATTTT | CATSRGRGPTDTQYF